This TCR beta chain comes out of a study of control samples from healthy donors and cancer patients. The CDR3 totals 20 residues. Trimming took 3 bases from V and 0 from J; bases not matched to a gene: 13. Germline V CDR1 and CDR2: LGHDT, YNNKEL (reference sequence). Libraries were prepared by immunoSEQ multiplex PCR; TCRdb keeps only in-frame clonotypes and omits some of them. Of 150,000 to 200,000 clones in the sample, nearly 96% were seen once. The TCR comes from a woman in her 30s in good health. The chain uses TRBV3-1 (or the pseudogene TRBV3-2) and TRBJ2-7; 14 nucleotides match TRBD2. Sequenced: blood. In DNA form, the CDR3 reads TGTGCCAGCAGCCAGTACCGACTAGCGGGAGGGCCCTCGCGCTCCTACGAGCAGTACTTC. Its translation is CASSQYRLAGGPSRSYEQYF.